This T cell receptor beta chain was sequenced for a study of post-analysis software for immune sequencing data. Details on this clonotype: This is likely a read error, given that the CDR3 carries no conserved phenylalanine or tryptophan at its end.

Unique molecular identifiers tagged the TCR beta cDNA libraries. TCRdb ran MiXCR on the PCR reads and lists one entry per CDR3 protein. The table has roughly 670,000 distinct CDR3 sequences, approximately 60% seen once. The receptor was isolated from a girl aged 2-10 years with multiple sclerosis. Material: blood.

The CDR3 reads CSARRDSYEQYC. The CDR3 coding sequence is TGCAGTGCTAGGCGGGATTCCTACGAGCAGTACTGC. The genes are TRBV20-1 and TRBJ2-7, with D possibly TRBD2 on 6 matching bases. The CDR3 consists of 12 residues. With 3 bases removed from V and 1 base from J, the gap between germline ends came to 7 bases. The germline V gene encodes CDR1 DFQATT and CDR2 SNEGSKA (reference sequence).